This is a list of T cell receptor beta chains from one sample in a study of early T cells in non-severe SARS-CoV-2 infection. One entry per CDR3 protein results from TCRdb running MiXCR on the 5' RACE reads. The sample lists 80,000 to 95,000 distinct CDR3 sequences; roughly 13% were seen once. Sequencing was carried out using whole blood. The receptors were sampled from an adult who was a healthcare worker with PCR-confirmed SARS-CoV-2 infection or an uninfected control (not recorded which). The CDR3 runs from the conserved cysteine through the conserved F or W. A D gene is named only where the DNA matches it firmly. Clone size appears in some rows only: once, few, many, or a class for an expanded clone.

d_call clone_size j_call v_call cdr3_aa cdr3_nt
. many TRBJ2-1 TRBV29-1 CSVAWDLHYNEQFF TGCAGCGTCGCCTGGGACCTTCACTACAATGAGCAGTTCTTC
. . TRBJ1-2 TRBV20-1 CSAREMGEGPGYTF TGCAGTGCTAGAGAGATGGGCGAGGGCCCCGGCTACACCTTC
. . TRBJ2-4 TRBV3-1 CASSQDTGRGWDIQYF TGTGCCAGCAGCCAAGATACAGGGAGGGGATGGGACATTCAGTACTTC
TRBD2 . TRBJ2-7 TRBV7-6 CASGRGSYEQYF TGTGCCAGCGGGAGGGGCTCCTACGAGCAGTACTTC
. few TRBJ2-6 TRBV20-1 CSARTGAGANVLTF TGCAGTGCTAGGACCGGGGCTGGGGCCAACGTCCTGACTTTC
TRBD1 few TRBJ1-1 TRBV29-1 CSVEQGVRGGTEAFF TGCAGCGTGGAACAGGGGGTGCGAGGTGGCACTGAAGCTTTCTTT
TRBD2 . TRBJ2-3 TRBV4-2 CASSQVGLAGEIDTQYF TGTGCCAGCAGCCAAGTGGGACTAGCGGGGGAGATAGATACGCAGTATTTT
. few TRBJ1-2 TRBV27 CASRSRVWGYTF TGTGCCAGCAGGAGCCGGGTTTGGGGCTACACCTTC
. many TRBJ2-7 TRBV5-1 CASSPGQLLYSYEQYF TGCGCCAGCAGCCCCGGACAGCTATTATACTCCTACGAGCAGTACTTC
. few TRBJ1-3 TRBV4-2 CASSAVQAVNLDSGNTIYF TGTGCCAGCAGCGCCGTACAGGCGGTTAACTTAGACTCTGGAAACACCATATATTTT
. many TRBJ1-5 TRBV4-2 CASSQAGNQPQHF TGTGCCAGCAGCCAAGCTGGGAATCAGCCCCAGCATTTT
. . TRBJ1-3 TRBV6-1 CASSVAGQVSGNTIYF TGTGCCAGCAGTGTTGCCGGGCAGGTCTCTGGAAACACCATATATTTT
. . TRBJ2-5 TRBV10-3 CARVTGMETQYF TGTGCCAGGGTGACAGGAATGGAGACCCAGTACTTC
TRBD1 few TRBJ1-5 TRBV27 CASAGTGVQPQHF TGTGCCAGCGCCGGGACAGGGGTCCAGCCCCAGCATTTT
. . TRBJ1-1 TRBV6-5 CASSYERVTEAFF TGTGCCAGCAGTTACGAGAGGGTCACTGAAGCTTTCTTT
. few TRBJ2-3 TRBV3-2 CASSHGGASTDTQYF TGTGCCAGCAGCCACGGCGGGGCTAGCACAGATACGCAGTATTTT
. many TRBJ1-6 TRBV28 CASSLTVWGNSPLHF TGTGCCAGCAGCCTGACAGTTTGGGGCAATTCACCCCTCCACTTT
. many TRBJ1-5 TRBV25-1 CASSRNTNQPQHF TGTGCCAGCAGTAGGAATACCAATCAGCCCCAGCATTTT
. . TRBJ2-3 TRBV6-5 CASSFQGSATDTQYF TGTGCCAGCAGTTTCCAGGGATCCGCCACAGATACGCAGTATTTT
TRBD2 many TRBJ2-7 TRBV12-3/TRBV12-4 CASSLLAGLYEQYF TGTGCCAGCAGTTTATTAGCGGGCCTTTACGAGCAGTACTTC
. many TRBJ2-3 TRBV11-3 CASSLDQGDTQYF TGTGCCAGCAGCTTAGACCAGGGAGATACGCAGTATTTT
TRBD2 . TRBJ2-4 TRBV14 CASSRRGGLGAKNIQYF TGTGCCAGCAGCCGCCGCGGGGGTCTCGGAGCCAAAAACATTCAGTACTTC
. . TRBJ1-1 TRBV18 CASSPGTHTNTEAFF TGTGCCAGCTCACCGGGTACACACACGAACACTGAAGCTTTCTTT
. few TRBJ2-6 TRBV12-5 CASGWSSGANVLTF TGTGCTAGTGGTTGGAGTTCTGGGGCCAACGTCCTGACTTTC
. . TRBJ2-2 TRBV5-5 CASSRMGPNTGELFF TGTGCCAGCAGCCGGATGGGGCCGAACACCGGGGAGCTGTTTTTT
TRBD1 few TRBJ1-5 TRBV7-8 CASSLDRGLGQPQHF TGTGCCAGCAGCTTGGACAGGGGATTGGGGCAGCCCCAGCATTTT
. . TRBJ2-1 TRBV10-3 CAVTPGGRRNEQFF TGTGCCGTCACGCCAGGCGGTAGGAGGAATGAGCAGTTCTTC
. . TRBJ1-2 TRBV28 CASTTEQYGYTF TGTGCCAGCACCACGGAGCAGTATGGCTACACCTTC
. few TRBJ2-2 TRBV6-2/TRBV6-3 CASSWSGELFF TGTGCCAGCAGTTGGAGCGGGGAGCTGTTTTTT
. few TRBJ1-2 TRBV29-1 CSVLRGAQTNYGYTF TGCAGCGTTCTCCGGGGGGCGCAAACTAACTATGGCTACACCTTC
. . TRBJ2-2 TRBV6-5 CASSYSPSGELFF TGTGCCAGCAGTTACTCGCCTAGCGGGGAGCTGTTTTTT
TRBD1 . TRBJ1-5 TRBV10-2 CASRDRDNQPQHF TGCGCCAGCAGGGACAGGGATAATCAGCCCCAGCATTTT
TRBD1 many TRBJ2-2 TRBV29-1 CSVDPGGANTGELFF TGCAGCGTTGACCCAGGGGGCGCGAACACCGGGGAGCTGTTTTTT
TRBD1 few TRBJ2-7 TRBV19 CASQPGQGASEQYF TGTGCCAGTCAACCGGGACAGGGGGCATCCGAGCAGTACTTC
. . TRBJ1-1 TRBV6-2/TRBV6-3 CASSYRVNTEAFF TGTGCCAGCAGTTACAGGGTCAACACTGAAGCTTTCTTT
. . TRBJ1-4 TRBV20-1 CSAREPGPTNEKLFF TGCAGTGCTAGAGAACCGGGCCCCACTAATGAAAAACTGTTTTTT
TRBD2 many TRBJ2-1 TRBV3-1 CASSQETSGGAYNEQFF TGTGCCAGCAGCCAAGAGACTAGCGGGGGGGCCTACAATGAGCAGTTCTTC
TRBD1 . TRBJ2-3 TRBV7-9 CASSPLPPGQTTDTQYF TGTGCCAGCAGCCCGCTCCCTCCGGGACAGACCACAGATACGCAGTATTTT
TRBD2 many TRBJ2-7 TRBV6-1 CASSEKGLAGTSYEQYF TGTGCCAGCAGTGAAAAGGGACTAGCGGGGACTTCCTACGAGCAGTACTTC
TRBD1 few TRBJ2-6 TRBV6-2/TRBV6-3 CASSYIGQGTRSGANVLTF TGTGCCAGCAGTTATATCGGACAGGGGACACGCTCTGGGGCCAACGTCCTGACTTTC
. once TRBJ2-4 TRBV29-1 CSVLDRGVGYF TGCAGCGTCCTTGACAGAGGGGTAGGGTACTTC
. few TRBJ2-7 TRBV6-2/TRBV6-3 CASSYSSHEQYF TGTGCCAGCAGTTACTCGAGCCACGAGCAGTACTTC
. once TRBJ2-6 TRBV6-2/TRBV6-3 CASSRPGDPGANVLTF TGTGCCAGCAGTCGTCCCGGGGATCCCGGGGCCAACGTCCTGACTTTC
TRBD1 few TRBJ1-1 TRBV11-2 CASNPQGAENTEAFF TGTGCCAGCAACCCACAGGGGGCGGAGAACACTGAAGCTTTCTTT
TRBD1 many TRBJ1-6 TRBV18 CASSPPRDSGRGPLHF TGTGCCAGCTCACCACCTCGGGACAGTGGACGGGGACCCCTCCACTTT
. . TRBJ2-5 TRBV29-1 CSVVQFVRQETQYF TGCAGCGTTGTCCAGTTCGTCCGCCAAGAGACCCAGTACTTC
. few TRBJ2-5 TRBV20-1 CSARDPRDFQETQYF TGCAGTGCTAGAGATCCCCGGGACTTCCAAGAGACCCAGTACTTC
. . TRBJ2-1 TRBV7-2 CASSQAVGGNGGEQFF TGTGCCAGCAGCCAGGCAGTAGGGGGTAACGGCGGTGAGCAGTTCTTC
. . TRBJ2-5 TRBV28 CASRGYQQETQYF TGTGCCAGCAGGGGGTACCAACAAGAGACCCAGTACTTC
TRBD2 . TRBJ2-4 TRBV3-1 CASSRASGGIAKNIQYF TGTGCCAGCAGCCGAGCTAGCGGGGGGATAGCCAAAAACATTCAGTACTTC
. many TRBJ2-5 TRBV7-9 CASSLGGIQETQYF TGTGCCAGCAGCTTAGGTGGAATCCAAGAGACCCAGTACTTC
. . TRBJ1-2 TRBV28 CASNGEYYGYTF TGTGCCAGCAACGGAGAATACTATGGCTACACCTTC
. few TRBJ2-3 TRBV12-3/TRBV12-4 CASSFPQSGVTQYF TGTGCCAGCAGTTTCCCCCAGTCCGGGGTTACGCAGTATTTT
. many TRBJ2-4 TRBV2 CASRTTLAKNIQYF TGTGCCAGCAGGACCACACTAGCCAAAAACATTCAGTACTTC